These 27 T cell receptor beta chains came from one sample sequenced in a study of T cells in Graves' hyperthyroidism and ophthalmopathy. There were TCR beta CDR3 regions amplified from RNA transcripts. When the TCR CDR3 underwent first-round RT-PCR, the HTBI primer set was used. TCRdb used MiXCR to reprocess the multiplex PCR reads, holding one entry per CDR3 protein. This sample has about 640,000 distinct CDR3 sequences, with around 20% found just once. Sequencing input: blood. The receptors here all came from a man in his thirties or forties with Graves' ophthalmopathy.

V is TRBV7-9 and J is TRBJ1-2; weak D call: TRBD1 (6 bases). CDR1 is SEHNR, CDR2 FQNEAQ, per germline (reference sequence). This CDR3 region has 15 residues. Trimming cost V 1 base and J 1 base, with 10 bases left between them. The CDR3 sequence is CASSLVEGDNYGYTF. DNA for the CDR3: TGTGCCAGCAGCTTAGTAGAGGGGGATAACTATGGCTACACCTTC.

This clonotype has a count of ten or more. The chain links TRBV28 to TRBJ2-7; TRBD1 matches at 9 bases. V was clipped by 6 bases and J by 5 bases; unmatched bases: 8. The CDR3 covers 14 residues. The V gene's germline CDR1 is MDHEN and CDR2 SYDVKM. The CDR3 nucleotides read TGTGCCAGCAGCCCAGGACAGGGGTTCGACGAGCAGTACTTC. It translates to CASSPGQGFDEQYF.

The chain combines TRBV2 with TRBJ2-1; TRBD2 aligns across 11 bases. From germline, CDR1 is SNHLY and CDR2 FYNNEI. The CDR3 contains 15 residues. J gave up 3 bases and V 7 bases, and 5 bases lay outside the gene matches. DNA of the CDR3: TGTGCCAGCATTCCGGGACTAGCGGACTACAATGAGCAGTTCTTC. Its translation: CASIPGLADYNEQFF.

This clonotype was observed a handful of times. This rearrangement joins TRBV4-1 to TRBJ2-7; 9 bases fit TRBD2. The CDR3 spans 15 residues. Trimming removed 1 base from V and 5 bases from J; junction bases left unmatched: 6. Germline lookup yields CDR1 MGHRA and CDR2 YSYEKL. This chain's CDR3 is CASSQVGTSYDEQYF. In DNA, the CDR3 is TGCGCCAGCAGCCAAGTCGGGACTAGCTACGACGAGCAGTACTTC.

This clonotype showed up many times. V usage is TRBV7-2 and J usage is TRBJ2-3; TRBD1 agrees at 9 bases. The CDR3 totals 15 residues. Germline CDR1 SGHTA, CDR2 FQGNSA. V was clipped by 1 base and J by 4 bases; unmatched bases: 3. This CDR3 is CASSLGDRDPDTQYF. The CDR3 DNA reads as TGTGCCAGCAGCTTAGGGGACAGGGATCCAGATACGCAGTATTTT.

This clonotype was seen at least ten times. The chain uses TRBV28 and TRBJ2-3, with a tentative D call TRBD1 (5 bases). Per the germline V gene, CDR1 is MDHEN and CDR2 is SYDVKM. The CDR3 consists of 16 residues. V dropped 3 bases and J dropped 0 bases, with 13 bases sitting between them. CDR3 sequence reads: CASSLSWGTSTDTQYF. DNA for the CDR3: TGTGCCAGCAGTTTGTCGTGGGGCACAAGCACAGATACGCAGTATTTT.

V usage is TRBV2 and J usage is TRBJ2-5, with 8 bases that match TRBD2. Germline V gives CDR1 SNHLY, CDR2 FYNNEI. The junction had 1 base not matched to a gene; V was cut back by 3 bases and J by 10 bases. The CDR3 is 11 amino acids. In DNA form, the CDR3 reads TGTGCCAGCAGTGATCGGGGGGGCCAGTACTTC. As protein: CASSDRGGQYF.

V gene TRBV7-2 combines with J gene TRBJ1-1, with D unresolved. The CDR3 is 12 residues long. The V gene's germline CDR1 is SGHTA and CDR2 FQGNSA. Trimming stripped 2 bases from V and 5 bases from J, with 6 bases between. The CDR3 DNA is TGTGCCAGCAGCTTATCGCGGACTGAAGCTTTCTTT. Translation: CASSLSRTEAFF.

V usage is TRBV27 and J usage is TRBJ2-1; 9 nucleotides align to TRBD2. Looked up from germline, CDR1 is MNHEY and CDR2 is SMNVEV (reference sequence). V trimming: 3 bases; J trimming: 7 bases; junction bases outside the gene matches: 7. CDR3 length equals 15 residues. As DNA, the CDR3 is TGTGCCAGCAGTTTCTTGGCGGGAGGGAGAAATGAGCAGTTCTTC. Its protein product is CASSFLAGGRNEQFF.

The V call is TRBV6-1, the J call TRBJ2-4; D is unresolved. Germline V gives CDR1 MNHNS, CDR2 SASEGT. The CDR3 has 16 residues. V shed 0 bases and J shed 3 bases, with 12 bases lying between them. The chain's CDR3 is CASSEAVAGGKNIQYF. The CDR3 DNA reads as TGTGCCAGCAGTGAAGCGGTCGCAGGTGGCAAAAACATTCAGTACTTC.

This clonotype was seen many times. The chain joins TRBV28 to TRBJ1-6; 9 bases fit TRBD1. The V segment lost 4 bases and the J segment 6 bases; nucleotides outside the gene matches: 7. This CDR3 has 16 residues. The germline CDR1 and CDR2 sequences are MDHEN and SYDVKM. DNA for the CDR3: TGTGCCAGCAGTTATACCGGGACAGGGCGTAATTCACCCCTCCACTTT. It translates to CASSYTGTGRNSPLHF.

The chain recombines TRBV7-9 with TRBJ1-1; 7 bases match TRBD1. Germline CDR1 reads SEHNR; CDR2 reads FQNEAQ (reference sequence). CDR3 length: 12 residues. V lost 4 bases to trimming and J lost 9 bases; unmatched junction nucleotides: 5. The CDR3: CASSSTRGQAFF. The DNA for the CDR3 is TGTGCCAGCAGCTCGACAAGGGGGCAAGCTTTCTTT.

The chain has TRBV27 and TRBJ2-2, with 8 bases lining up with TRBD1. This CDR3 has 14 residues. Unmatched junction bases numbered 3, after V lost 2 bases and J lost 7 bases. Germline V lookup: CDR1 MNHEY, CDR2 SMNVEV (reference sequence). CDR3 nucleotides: TGTGCCAGCAGTTTAGCAGGGGGCATCGGGGAGCTGTTTTTT. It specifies CASSLAGGIGELFF.

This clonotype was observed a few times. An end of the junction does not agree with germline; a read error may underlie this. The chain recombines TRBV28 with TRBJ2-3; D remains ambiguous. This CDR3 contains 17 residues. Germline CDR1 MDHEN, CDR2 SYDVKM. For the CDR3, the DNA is TGTGCCAGCAATTTAAATACTATCCCCCCCCGCACAGATACGCAGTATTTT. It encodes CASNLNTIPPRTDTQYF.

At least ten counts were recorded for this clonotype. The CDR3 coding sequence is TGTGCCAGCAGATACAGCAGGATAGTAGGGTCACCCCTCCACTTT. Amino acid sequence: CASRYSRIVGSPLHF. The chain links TRBV2 to TRBJ1-6; D unclear. Germline CDR1 reads SNHLY; CDR2 reads FYNNEI. This CDR3 region has 15 residues. V dropped 6 bases and J dropped 10 bases, with 19 bases sitting between them.

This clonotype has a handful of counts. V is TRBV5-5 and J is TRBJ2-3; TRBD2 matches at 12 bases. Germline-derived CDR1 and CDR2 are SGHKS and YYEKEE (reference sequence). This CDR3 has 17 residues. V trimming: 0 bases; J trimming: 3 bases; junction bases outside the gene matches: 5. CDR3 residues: CASSLETGTSGTDTQYF. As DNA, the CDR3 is TGTGCCAGCAGCTTGGAGACCGGGACTAGCGGGACAGATACGCAGTATTTT.

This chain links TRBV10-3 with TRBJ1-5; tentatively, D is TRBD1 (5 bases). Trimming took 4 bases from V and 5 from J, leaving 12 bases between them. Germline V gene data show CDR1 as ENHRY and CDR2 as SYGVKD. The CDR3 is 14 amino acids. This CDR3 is CAISAQGLDQPQHF. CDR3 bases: TGTGCCATCAGTGCGCAGGGCCTGGATCAGCCCCAGCATTTT.

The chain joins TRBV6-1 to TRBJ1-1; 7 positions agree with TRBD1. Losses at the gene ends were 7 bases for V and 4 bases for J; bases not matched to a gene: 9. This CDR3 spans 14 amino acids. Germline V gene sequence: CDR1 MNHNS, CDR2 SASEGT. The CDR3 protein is CASIYRGKITEAFF. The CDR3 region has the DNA TGTGCCAGCATTTACAGGGGTAAGATCACTGAAGCTTTCTTT.

CDR3 in amino acids: CASSLSGVTDTQYF. The CDR3 region has the DNA TGTGCCAGCAGCCTGAGCGGGGTCACAGATACGCAGTATTTT. The genes are TRBV5-4 and TRBJ2-3, with 7 bases fitting TRBD2. This CDR3 contains 14 residues. V lost 4 bases and J lost 2; bases outside the gene matches: 4. Germline V lookup: CDR1 SGHNT, CDR2 YYREEE (reference sequence).

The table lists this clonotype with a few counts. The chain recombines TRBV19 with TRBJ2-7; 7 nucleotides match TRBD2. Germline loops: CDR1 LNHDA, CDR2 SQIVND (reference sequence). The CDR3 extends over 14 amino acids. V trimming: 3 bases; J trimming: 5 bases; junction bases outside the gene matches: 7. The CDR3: CASSIRGSSDEQYF. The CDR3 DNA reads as TGTGCCAGTAGTATTCGCGGGAGTTCCGACGAGCAGTACTTC.

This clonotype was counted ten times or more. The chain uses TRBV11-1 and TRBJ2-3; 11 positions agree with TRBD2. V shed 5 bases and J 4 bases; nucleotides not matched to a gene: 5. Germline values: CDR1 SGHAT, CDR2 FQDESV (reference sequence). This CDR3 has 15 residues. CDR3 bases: TGTGCCAGCAGCGTCCTACTAGCGGGAGCAGATACGCAGTATTTT. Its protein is CASSVLLAGADTQYF.

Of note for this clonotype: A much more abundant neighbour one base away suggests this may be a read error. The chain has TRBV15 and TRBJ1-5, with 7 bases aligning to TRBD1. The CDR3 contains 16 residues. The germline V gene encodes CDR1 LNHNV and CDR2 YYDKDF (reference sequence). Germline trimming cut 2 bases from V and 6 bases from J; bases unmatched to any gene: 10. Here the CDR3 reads CATSRLTGVQGQPQHF. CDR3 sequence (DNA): TGTGCCACCAGCAGACTCACAGGGGTCCAGGGTCAGCCCCAGCATTTT.

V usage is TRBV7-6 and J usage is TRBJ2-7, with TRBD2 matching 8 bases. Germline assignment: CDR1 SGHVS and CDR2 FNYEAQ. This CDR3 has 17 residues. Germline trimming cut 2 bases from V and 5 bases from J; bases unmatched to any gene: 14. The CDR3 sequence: CASSLLVGGRRQNEQYF. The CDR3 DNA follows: TGTGCCAGCAGCTTATTAGTAGGCGGGAGGAGGCAAAACGAGCAGTACTTC.

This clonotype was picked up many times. CDR3 in amino acids: CASSYAGKNQPQHF. The CDR3 DNA follows: TGTGCCAGCAGCTACGCAGGGAAAAATCAGCCCCAGCATTTT. The chain is built from TRBV11-2 and TRBJ1-5; a weak D match, TRBD1 (5 bases). The CDR3 runs 14 residues. Trimming shortened V by 4 bases and J by 4 bases, and 11 bases separated the two germline ends. Germline loops: CDR1 SGHAT, CDR2 FQNNGV.

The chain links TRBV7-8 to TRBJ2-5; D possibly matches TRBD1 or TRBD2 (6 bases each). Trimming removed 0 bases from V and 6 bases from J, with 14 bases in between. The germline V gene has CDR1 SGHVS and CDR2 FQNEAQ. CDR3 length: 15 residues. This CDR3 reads CASSLAYREVKTQYF. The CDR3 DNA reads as TGTGCCAGCAGCTTAGCGTACAGGGAGGTGAAGACCCAGTACTTC.

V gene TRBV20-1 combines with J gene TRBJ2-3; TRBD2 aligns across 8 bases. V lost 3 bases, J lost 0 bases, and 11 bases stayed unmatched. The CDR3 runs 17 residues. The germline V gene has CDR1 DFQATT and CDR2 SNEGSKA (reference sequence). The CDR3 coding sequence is TGCAGTGCTAGGTCCTACGGAGCGGGGGTTAGCACAGATACGCAGTATTTT. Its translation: CSARSYGAGVSTDTQYF.

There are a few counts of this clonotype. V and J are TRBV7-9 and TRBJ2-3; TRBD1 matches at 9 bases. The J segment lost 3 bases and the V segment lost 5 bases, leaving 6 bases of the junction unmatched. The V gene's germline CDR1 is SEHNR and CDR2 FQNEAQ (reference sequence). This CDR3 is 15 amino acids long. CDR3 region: CASSPPDRGTDTQYF. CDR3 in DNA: TGTGCCAGCAGCCCACCCGACAGGGGGACAGATACGCAGTATTTT.